Detailed here is one TCR beta chain. What it binds is not known. While unrecorded immune exposures were likely, the donors were nominally healthy when sampled. The sample comes from a study of cytomegalovirus exposure and HLA in healthy donors. Study conclusions and caveats: It was approximately 170 TCR beta chains that were listed as cytomegalovirus-associated. CMV serostatus was the only immune exposure information that was available.

The PCR employed 60 Vbeta primers together with 13 Jbeta primers. The protocol was immunoSEQ multiplex PCR, while the TCRdb copy is restricted to in-frame clones and leaves out a portion. The sample lists under 150,000 clones; about 85% were seen once. Per germline, CDR1 MNHEY and CDR2 SVGAGI. V dropped 6 bases and J dropped 6 bases, with 17 bases sitting between them. The CDR3 extends over 14 amino acids. This chain uses TRBV6-5 with TRBJ1-2; perhaps TRBD1 as D (6 bases). Material for sequencing was PBMCs. This clonotype was obtained from a boy under 18 in good health and CMV-seronegative. The CDR3 sequence: CASRATGSIHGYTF. CDR3 coding DNA: TGTGCCAGCAGGGCCACAGGGTCCATACATGGCTACACCTTC.